A single sample is the source of the 22 T cell receptor beta chains below, sequenced in a study of blood T cell repertoires in COVID-19. Profiled with immunoSEQ multiplex PCR; TCRdb holds only in-frame clones, not every one. Here the sample spans approximately 160,000 clones, around 80% being singletons. Sequenced input: PBMCs or T cells enriched from blood (not recorded which). The receptors here all came from a man aged 40-49 years who had recovered from COVID-19.

This chain uses TRBV6-5 with TRBJ2-7, with a possible D match to TRBD2 (6 bases). CDR3 length: 12 residues. Germline V gene lookup returns CDR1 MNHEY and CDR2 SVGAGI. V lost 5 bases to trimming and J lost 6 bases, with 11 bases between them. The DNA of the CDR3 is TGTGCCAGCAGTACTAGCCTGGGCGAGCAGTACGTC. Amino acid sequence: CASSTSLGEQYV.

The DNA of the CDR3 is TGCGCCAGCAGCCGGTCGACTAGCGGACTCATCAATGAGCAGTTCTTC. Its protein is CASSRSTSGLINEQFF. J is TRBJ2-1 and V is TRBV4-1, with TRBD2 matching 9 bases. From germline, CDR1 is MGHRA and CDR2 YSYEKL. This CDR3 has 16 residues. Losses at the gene ends were 4 bases for V and 6 bases for J; bases not matched to a gene: 10.

The chain is built from TRBV2 and TRBJ2-3; TRBD2 agrees at 13 bases. The V segment lost 8 bases and the J segment 4 bases; nucleotides outside the gene matches: 3. CDR1 and CDR2 from the germline V gene are SNHLY and FYNNEI. This CDR3 is 14 amino acids long. The CDR3 nucleotides read TGTGCCAGCCATACTAGCGGGGGGGCAGATACGCAGTATTTT. Translated: CASHTSGGADTQYF.

The chain has TRBV5-8 and TRBJ2-3, with D maybe TRBD1 (5 bases). The CDR3 runs 17 residues. Germline loops: CDR1 SGHTS, CDR2 YDEGEE. Trimming shortened V by 0 bases and J by 0 bases, and 14 bases separated the two germline ends. CDR3 in DNA: TGTGCCAGCAGCTTGGGCCGTGGGGCCTCTAGCACAGATACGCAGTATTTT. This translates into CASSLGRGASSTDTQYF. Using reference TRBV5-8 and TRBJ2-3 for the parts outside the CDR3, the full variable domain is EAGVTQSPTHLIKTRGQQATLRCSPISGHTSVYWYQQALGLGLQFLLWYDEGEERNRGNFPPRFSGRQFPNYSSELNVNALELEDSALYLCASSLGRGASSTDTQYFGPGTRLTVL.

This chain joins TRBV10-3 and TRBJ2-5, with D possibly TRBD2 on 7 matching bases. This CDR3 spans 16 amino acids. CDR1 ENHRY and CDR2 SYGVKD come from the germline V gene. V was cut by 4 bases and J by 4 bases, with 19 bases left in between. This chain's CDR3 is CAISGGLAAPLETQYF. Written as DNA, the CDR3 is TGTGCCATCAGTGGGGGGCTAGCGGCCCCCTTAGAGACCCAGTACTTC.

The DNA of the CDR3 is TGTGCCAGCAGCTCACAGGGCAGCAATGAGCAGTTCTTC. The encoded protein is CASSSQGSNEQFF. V usage is TRBV5-4 and J usage is TRBJ2-1; tentative D call: TRBD1 (6 bases). Germline loops: CDR1 SGHNT, CDR2 YYREEE (reference sequence). The CDR3 loop spans 13 amino acids. V lost 3 bases and J 6 bases, leaving 10 bases between the germline ends.

The V and J genes are TRBV7-2 and TRBJ2-1; 8 bases agree with TRBD2. Germline CDR1 is SGHTA and CDR2 is FQGNSA. The CDR3 covers 15 residues. V shed 3 bases and J 4 bases; nucleotides not matched to a gene: 5. CDR3 in amino acids: CASSFKAGEYNEQFF. The CDR3 DNA is TGTGCCAGCAGCTTCAAAGCGGGGGAGTACAATGAGCAGTTCTTC.

The chain links TRBV7-2 to TRBJ2-2, with 8 bases fitting TRBD1. J gave up 7 bases and V 2 bases, and 9 bases lay outside the gene matches. Germline CDR1 is SGHTA and CDR2 is FQGNSA. This CDR3 contains 16 residues. CDR3 residues: CASSLRSGGGGGELFF. In nucleotides, the CDR3 is TGTGCCAGCAGCTTAAGGTCAGGGGGCGGCGGCGGGGAGCTGTTTTTT.

This clone has only one observation. The CDR3 here is CASSQEGGNEQFF. The CDR3 nucleotides read TGTGCCAGCAGCCAAGAAGGCGGGAATGAGCAGTTCTTC. This chain joins TRBV3-1 (or the pseudogene TRBV3-2) and TRBJ2-1, with TRBD2 as a possible D gene (5 bases). The germline CDR1 and CDR2 sequences are LGHDT and YNNKEL (reference sequence). Trimming left V 0 bases short and J 7 bases short, with 7 bases between. This CDR3 spans 13 amino acids.

The rearrangement joins TRBV11-2 to TRBJ2-3; 7 positions agree with TRBD2. The germline V gene encodes CDR1 SGHAT and CDR2 FQNNGV. This CDR3 comprises 13 residues. Trimming at V came to 5 bases and at J to 9 bases, leaving 8 bases not matched to a gene. CDR3 amino acids: CASSTPLAATQYF. As DNA, the CDR3 is TGTGCCAGCAGCACCCCCCTAGCGGCGACGCAGTATTTT.

The V call is TRBV9, the J call TRBJ1-2, with unresolved D. CDR3 size: 13 residues. V dropped 0 bases and J dropped 4 bases, with 7 bases sitting between them. Germline loops: CDR1 SGDLS, CDR2 YYNGEE. CDR3 sequence (DNA): TGTGCCAGCAGCGTAGAGAACTTCTATGGCTACACCTTC. The encoded protein is CASSVENFYGYTF.

V is TRBV5-5 and J is TRBJ1-2; TRBD1 matches 10 bases. Trimming took 2 bases from V and 6 from J; bases not matched to a gene: 4. This CDR3 comprises 14 residues. Germline loops: CDR1 SGHKS, CDR2 YYEKEE (reference sequence). The CDR3 reads CASSFRDRGNGYTF. CDR3 in DNA: TGTGCCAGCAGCTTCAGGGACAGGGGAAATGGCTACACCTTC.

The chain is built from TRBV4-1 and TRBJ1-2; D not resolved. This CDR3 spans 14 amino acids. The germline V gene has CDR1 MGHRA and CDR2 YSYEKL. V was pared by 2 bases and J by 5 bases, with 12 bases between. The CDR3 sequence is CASSQPAELYGYTF. The CDR3, as DNA: TGCGCCAGCAGCCAACCAGCGGAGCTTTATGGCTACACCTTC.

In its sample, this clone was seen a few times. J is TRBJ1-3 and V is TRBV5-4; 7 nucleotides align to TRBD1. Germline CDR1 reads SGHNT; CDR2 reads YYREEE (reference sequence). This CDR3 has 14 amino acids. The J segment lost 4 bases and the V segment lost 1 base, leaving 2 bases of the junction unmatched. The CDR3 loop reads CASSLIGGGNTIYF. The CDR3 DNA reads TGTGCCAGCAGCTTGATAGGGGGCGGAAACACCATATATTTT.

The chain combines TRBV5-1 with TRBJ2-1, with 12 bases matching TRBD2. Germline V lookup: CDR1 SGHRS, CDR2 YFSETQ. The CDR3 extends over 21 amino acids. The V segment lost 3 bases and the J segment 4 bases; nucleotides outside the gene matches: 20. This chain's CDR3 is CASSSRRGAFRLAGDYNEQFF. The CDR3 nucleotides are TGCGCCAGCAGCTCCCGGAGGGGGGCCTTTCGACTAGCGGGGGATTACAATGAGCAGTTCTTC.

This clone is a singleton in its sample. The rearrangement links TRBV27 to TRBJ2-5, with 9 bases that match TRBD2. From germline, CDR1 is MNHEY and CDR2 SMNVEV (reference sequence). The CDR3 length is 13 residues. V was pared by 6 bases and J by 5 bases, with 4 bases of the junction left unmatched. The DNA for the CDR3 is TGTGCCAGCAGCAACGGACTAGCGGAGACCCAGTACTTC. Translation gives CASSNGLAETQYF.

The chain is built from TRBV5-1 and TRBJ1-2; D uncertain. Germline V gene data show CDR1 as SGHRS and CDR2 as YFSETQ. The CDR3 totals 13 residues. Trimming cost V 0 bases and J 4 bases, with 7 bases left between them. The CDR3 loop is CASSLDPSYGYTF. The CDR3 nucleotides read TGCGCCAGCAGCTTGGATCCCAGCTATGGCTACACCTTC.

This clone has a handful of counts. The chain joins TRBV19 to TRBJ1-1; 11 bases map to TRBD1. Germline V gives CDR1 LNHDA, CDR2 SQIVND (reference sequence). V shed 7 bases, J shed 5 bases, and the junction held 12 bases outside the gene matches. The CDR3 length is 16 residues. CDR3 protein: CASTPIGTGGGTEAFF. The CDR3 nucleotides read TGTGCCAGTACCCCCATCGGGACAGGGGGAGGGACTGAAGCTTTCTTT.

The chain links TRBV2 to TRBJ2-3; maybe TRBD2 (5 bases). Trimming shortened V by 7 bases and J by 5 bases, and 22 bases separated the two germline ends. Germline V gene sequence: CDR1 SNHLY, CDR2 FYNNEI. CDR3 size: 16 residues. The chain's CDR3 is CASNHPSRGKGDTQYF. For the CDR3, the DNA is TGTGCCAGCAACCATCCCTCCCGGGGAAAAGGAGATACGCAGTATTTT.

This clone was counted ten times or more. V and J are TRBV7-2 and TRBJ2-1; 7 bases fit TRBD2. V lost 5 bases, J lost 8 bases, and 12 bases stayed unmatched. The V gene's germline CDR1 is SGHTA and CDR2 FQGNSA. CDR3 size: 15 residues. Here the CDR3 reads CASSPGATGGHEQFF. The DNA for the CDR3 is TGTGCCAGCAGCCCCGGTGCCACGGGGGGTCATGAGCAGTTCTTC.

J is TRBJ1-1 and V is TRBV7-3; 10 bases align to TRBD1. The length of the CDR3 is 13 residues. Germline assignment: CDR1 SGHTA and CDR2 FQGTGA. V gave up 3 bases and J gave up 11 bases; unmatched junction bases: 6. CDR3 residues: CASSLTGTGDAFF. The CDR3 DNA sequence: TGTGCCAGCAGCTTGACCGGGACAGGGGATGCTTTCTTT.

V gene TRBV14 combines with J gene TRBJ1-1, with D possibly matching TRBD1 (5 bases). Between the trimmed V and J ends, which lost 2 bases and 4 bases, there was a span of 8 bases. CDR1 is SGHDN and CDR2 is FVKESK in the germline V gene. This CDR3 has 13 residues. The CDR3 loop is CASSQSGGTEAFF. CDR3 nucleotides: TGTGCCAGCAGCCAATCCGGGGGCACTGAAGCTTTCTTT. The complete variable domain, with remaining parts taken from reference TRBV14 and TRBJ1-1, reads EAGVTQFPSHSVIEKGQTVTLRCDPISGHDNLYWYRRVMGKEIKFLLHFVKESKQDESGMPNNRFLAERTGGTYSTLKVQPAELEDSGVYFCASSQSGGTEAFFGQGTRLTVV.